Listed below are T cell receptor beta chains from one sample, sequenced in a study of blood T cell repertoires in COVID-19. The table came from immunoSEQ multiplex PCR; TCRdb's copy has only in-frame clones and leaves some out. The data show under 200,000 clones, over 70% seen once. Sequencing input: peripheral blood. The receptors come from an elderly woman with active or convalescent COVID-19. The CDR3 runs from the conserved cysteine through the conserved F or W. The order of the fields is J gene, clone size, V gene, D gene, CDR3 DNA, CDR3 protein. The D gene is left open where the match is weak. Size is stated for part of the rows, as once, few or many counts, or as a class when the clone is expanded.

J gene: TRBJ2-7
clone size: -
V gene: TRBV4-1
D gene: TRBD1
CDR3 DNA: TGCGCCAGCAGTCCTCCGGGACAGGTCGGCCCCGAGCAGTACTTC
CDR3 protein: CASSPPGQVGPEQYF

J gene: TRBJ1-2
clone size: -
V gene: TRBV7-2
D gene: -
CDR3 DNA: TGTGCCAGCAGCTTATTAGGGGGGGTTGTTGACTATGGCTACACCTTC
CDR3 protein: CASSLLGGVVDYGYTF

J gene: TRBJ1-2
clone size: -
V gene: TRBV4-3
D gene: -
CDR3 DNA: TGCGCCAGCAGCCTGACAGGATATGGCTACACCTTC
CDR3 protein: CASSLTGYGYTF

J gene: TRBJ2-7
clone size: -
V gene: TRBV5-6
D gene: TRBD1
CDR3 DNA: TGTGCCAGCAGCTTTGGACAGGGGATATGGGAGCAGTACTTC
CDR3 protein: CASSFGQGIWEQYF

J gene: TRBJ2-2
clone size: -
V gene: TRBV5-1
D gene: -
CDR3 DNA: TGCGCCAGCAGCTCACAGGGCTTTTTCACCGGGGAGCTGTTTTTT
CDR3 protein: CASSSQGFFTGELFF

J gene: TRBJ1-6
clone size: -
V gene: TRBV29-1
D gene: -
CDR3 DNA: TGCAGCGCTCGGGACACCGATAATTCACCCCTCCACTTT
CDR3 protein: CSARDTDNSPLHF

J gene: TRBJ1-3
clone size: -
V gene: TRBV12-3/TRBV12-4
D gene: TRBD1
CDR3 DNA: TGTGCCAGCAGTTTGGGACAGGGTTACACCATATATTTT
CDR3 protein: CASSLGQGYTIYF

J gene: TRBJ1-5
clone size: -
V gene: TRBV6-6
D gene: -
CDR3 DNA: TGTGCCAGCAGCCCCGAGGCGCGGGGCAATCAGCCCCAGCATTTT
CDR3 protein: CASSPEARGNQPQHF

J gene: TRBJ2-2
clone size: -
V gene: TRBV4-1
D gene: TRBD2
CDR3 DNA: TGCGCCCGCGGGGGGGGGAACTGGGGACAGATCACCGGGGAGCTGTTTTTT
CDR3 protein: CARGGGNWGQITGELFF

J gene: TRBJ2-7
clone size: -
V gene: TRBV18
D gene: -
CDR3 DNA: TGTGCCAGCTCACCGAAGGGGGTAGTCGAGCAGTACTTC
CDR3 protein: CASSPKGVVEQYF

J gene: TRBJ2-1
clone size: -
V gene: TRBV7-2
D gene: TRBD1
CDR3 DNA: TGTGCCAGCAGCATCACCGGGACAGGATTTGAGCAGTTCTTC
CDR3 protein: CASSITGTGFEQFF

J gene: TRBJ1-1
clone size: -
V gene: TRBV19
D gene: -
CDR3 DNA: TGTGCCAGTACCTGGGACACCGAAGCTTTCTTT
CDR3 protein: CASTWDTEAFF

J gene: TRBJ2-1
clone size: -
V gene: TRBV4-3
D gene: TRBD2
CDR3 DNA: TGCGCCAGCAGTCGGGGGGGCTCCTACAATGAGCAGTTCTTC
CDR3 protein: CASSRGGSYNEQFF

J gene: TRBJ2-1
clone size: few
V gene: TRBV10-3
D gene: -
CDR3 DNA: TGTGCCATCAGTGACTCAGGGGGGACCTACAATGAGCAGTTCTTC
CDR3 protein: CAISDSGGTYNEQFF

J gene: TRBJ1-3
clone size: -
V gene: TRBV27
D gene: -
CDR3 DNA: TGTGCCAGCAGTTCAGGGGTCTCCTCTGGAAACACCATATATTTT
CDR3 protein: CASSSGVSSGNTIYF